This entry lists 19 T cell receptor beta chains sequenced from one sample in a study of blood T cell repertoires in COVID-19. TCRdb keeps only in-frame clones here, not all; method: immunoSEQ multiplex PCR. The table records some 100,000 clones, about 85% of them present only once. Source material: peripheral blood. These receptors were collected from a middle-aged man with active or convalescent COVID-19.

The chain has TRBV3-1 (or the pseudogene TRBV3-2) and TRBJ2-7, with 7 bases aligning to TRBD1. The CDR3 has 13 residues. The V gene end was trimmed by 5 bases and the J gene end by 3 bases; junction bases not matched to a gene: 4. Germline V lookup: CDR1 LGHDT, CDR2 YNNKEL (reference sequence). The CDR3 nucleotides read TGTGCCAGCAGCGCGCGACAGGGCTACGAGCAGTACTTC. Translating gives CASSARQGYEQYF.

In this sample, this clone turned up once. V and J are TRBV28 and TRBJ2-1, with TRBD2 matching 7 bases. CDR1 is MDHEN and CDR2 is SYDVKM in the germline V gene. The CDR3 runs to 12 residues. Trimming at V came to 6 bases and at J to 9 bases, leaving 5 bases not matched to a gene. The CDR3 nucleotides read TGTGCCAGCAGGGTCGGGGAGGGTGAGCAGTTCTTC. It is translated as CASRVGEGEQFF.

CDR3 nucleotides: TGTGCCAGCAGTCCCTGGACAGGACGCGGAGCTTTCTTT. Translating gives CASSPWTGRGAFF. The chain joins TRBV12-3 or TRBV12-4 to TRBJ1-1, with 7 bases identical to TRBD1. Losses at the gene ends were 5 bases for V and 10 bases for J; bases not matched to a gene: 10. The CDR3 contains 13 residues.

V is TRBV5-1 and J is TRBJ1-1, with a possible D match to TRBD1 (5 bases). This CDR3 region has 15 residues. Trimming shortened V by 0 bases and J by 5 bases, and 14 bases separated the two germline ends. Germline-derived CDR1 and CDR2 are SGHRS and YFSETQ. The CDR3 sequence is CASSLVGTEGTEAFF. CDR3 nucleotide sequence: TGCGCCAGCAGCTTGGTGGGGACTGAGGGTACTGAAGCTTTCTTT.

This sequence joins TRBV7-9 and TRBJ1-1, with D unclear. Germline V lookup: CDR1 SEHNR, CDR2 FQNEAQ (reference sequence). Trimming left V 5 bases short and J 3 bases short, with 4 bases between. This CDR3 comprises 11 residues. The CDR3 DNA reads TGTGCCAGCAGCGGGCACACTGAAGCTTTCTTT. Translation gives CASSGHTEAFF.

This sequence joins TRBV6-5 and TRBJ1-2; 9 nucleotides agree with TRBD1. Losses at the gene ends were 8 bases for V and 4 bases for J; bases not matched to a gene: 11. There are 15 residues in the CDR3. Germline V lookup: CDR1 MNHEY, CDR2 SVGAGI. CDR3 DNA sequence: TGTGCCAGCTTCCTCGGGGGACAGGGAGTCTATGGCTACACCTTC. Amino acid sequence: CASFLGGQGVYGYTF.

The rearrangement joins TRBV28 to TRBJ1-5, with D possibly being TRBD1 (6 bases). The CDR3 runs 14 residues. Trimming cost V 7 bases and J 3 bases, with 13 bases left between them. Germline V lookup: CDR1 MDHEN, CDR2 SYDVKM. The CDR3 DNA is TGTGCCAGCAATCAAGGGGGTGACAATCAGCCCCAGCATTTT. This encodes CASNQGGDNQPQHF.

The V and J genes are TRBV24-1 and TRBJ2-5; 8 nucleotides align to TRBD2. V lost 2 bases and J lost 5; bases outside the gene matches: 12. Germline CDR1 is KGHDR and CDR2 is SFDVKD. The CDR3 spans 17 residues. CDR3 nucleotides: TGTGCCACCAGTGATTCGACAGCGGGAGTAGAAAGGGAGACCCAGTACTTC. Translated, it gives CATSDSTAGVERETQYF.

The V and J genes are TRBV19 and TRBJ2-3; TRBD2 matches at 10 bases. The CDR3 runs to 17 residues. The germline gives CDR1 LNHDA, CDR2 SQIVND (reference sequence). Trimming took 5 bases from V and 2 from J; bases not matched to a gene: 10. The chain's CDR3 is CASSGGSLAGVTDTQYF. The DNA for the CDR3 is TGTGCCAGTAGTGGGGGATCGCTAGCGGGAGTCACAGATACGCAGTATTTT.

This rearrangement joins TRBV9 to TRBJ2-7; 7 nucleotides agree with TRBD1. V was clipped by 0 bases and J by 3 bases; unmatched bases: 9. CDR1 SGDLS and CDR2 YYNGEE come from the germline V gene. The CDR3 covers 16 residues. CDR3 sequence (DNA): TGTGCCAGCAGCGTAGGGGAAGGACAGGACTTCTACGAGCAGTACTTC. This codes for CASSVGEGQDFYEQYF.

The rearrangement joins TRBV10-2 to TRBJ1-1; D not certain. The V gene lost 8 bases and the J gene lost 5 bases, with 12 bases spanning the gap. Germline CDR1 reads WSHSY; CDR2 reads SAAADI. The CDR3 runs 12 residues. The DNA for the CDR3 is TGCGCCAGCTCCAACCTCGGGACTGAAGCTTTCTTT. Encoded protein: CASSNLGTEAFF.

The V gene is TRBV5-1, the J gene TRBJ2-3, with 10 bases that match TRBD1. With V trimmed by 5 bases and J by 6 bases, 15 bases remained unmatched. The V gene's germline CDR1 is SGHRS and CDR2 YFSETQ. This CDR3 is 17 amino acids long. The CDR3 loop is CASRANRQGASVDTQYF. The CDR3 DNA is TGCGCCAGCAGGGCAAACCGACAGGGGGCTTCTGTGGATACGCAGTATTTT.

This clone was recorded a few times. The J gene is TRBJ2-7, the V gene TRBV6-6; perhaps TRBD1 as D (5 bases). Trimming shortened V by 6 bases and J by 6 bases, and 12 bases separated the two germline ends. The V gene's germline CDR1 is MNHNY and CDR2 SVGAGI (reference sequence). The CDR3 spans 12 residues. The CDR3 coding sequence is TGTGCCAGCAGCCTTGGACACACCGAGCAGTACTTC. Translation gives CASSLGHTEQYF.

The rearrangement links TRBV6-2 or TRBV6-3 to TRBJ2-2, with D tentatively TRBD2 (6 bases). CDR1 is MNHEY, CDR2 SVGEGT, per germline. CDR3 length equals 16 residues. The V gene lost 0 bases and the J gene lost 5 bases, with 13 bases spanning the gap. CDR3 coding DNA: TGTGCCAGCAGTTACTCGCCGGGAGTAGGGACCGGGGAGCTGTTTTTT. This translates into CASSYSPGVGTGELFF.

The chain recombines TRBV19 with TRBJ1-5, with 8 bases aligning to TRBD1. Germline V gene lookup returns CDR1 LNHDA and CDR2 SQIVND (reference sequence). The CDR3 runs 15 residues. V gave up 3 bases and J gave up 7 bases; unmatched junction bases: 8. The CDR3 spells CASSIEDRARQPQHF. DNA of the CDR3: TGTGCCAGTAGTATCGAGGACAGGGCTAGACAGCCCCAGCATTTT. The full variable domain, its missing parts supplied by reference TRBV19 and TRBJ1-5, is DGGITQSPKYLFRKEGQNVTLSCEQNLNHDAMYWYRQDPGQGLRLIYYSQIVNDFQKGDIAEGYSVSREKKESFPLTVTSAQKNPTAFYLCASSIEDRARQPQHFGDGTRLSIL.

This rearrangement joins TRBV13 to TRBJ2-3; 7 positions match TRBD2. The CDR3 totals 16 residues. Germline CDR1 is PRHDT and CDR2 is FYEKMQ (reference sequence). V shed 5 bases and J 1 base; nucleotides not matched to a gene: 9. As DNA, the CDR3 is TGTGCCAGCAGCCGACGACTAGCCGGAGGCACAGATACGCAGTATTTT. This sequence encodes CASSRRLAGGTDTQYF.

V gene TRBV5-1 combines with J gene TRBJ2-1; 10 nucleotides match TRBD2. V was clipped by 5 bases and J by 5 bases; unmatched bases: 10. Germline CDR1 is SGHRS and CDR2 is YFSETQ. The CDR3 runs to 16 residues. The CDR3: CASRPSGTSDNNEQFF. The CDR3 region has the DNA TGCGCCAGCAGGCCCAGCGGGACTAGCGATAACAATGAGCAGTTCTTC.

This clone was observed once. J is TRBJ2-7 and V is TRBV20-1; D may be TRBD2 (6 bases). The CDR3 runs to 11 residues. Germline V lookup: CDR1 DFQATT, CDR2 SNEGSKA (reference sequence). With 0 bases removed from V and 11 bases from J, the gap between germline ends came to 11 bases. The CDR3 spells CSARDEGGEYF. Here the CDR3 DNA reads TGCAGTGCTAGAGATGAGGGAGGAGAGTACTTC.

This chain uses TRBV10-2 with TRBJ2-1; TRBD2 might be the D (6 bases). V was trimmed by 4 bases and J by 4 bases, leaving 11 bases between them. The CDR3 runs to 14 residues. Germline CDR1 reads WSHSY; CDR2 reads SAAADI. As DNA, the CDR3 is TGCGCCAGCAGTGCTGGCGGGATGTACAATGAGCAGTTCTTC. It translates to CASSAGGMYNEQFF.